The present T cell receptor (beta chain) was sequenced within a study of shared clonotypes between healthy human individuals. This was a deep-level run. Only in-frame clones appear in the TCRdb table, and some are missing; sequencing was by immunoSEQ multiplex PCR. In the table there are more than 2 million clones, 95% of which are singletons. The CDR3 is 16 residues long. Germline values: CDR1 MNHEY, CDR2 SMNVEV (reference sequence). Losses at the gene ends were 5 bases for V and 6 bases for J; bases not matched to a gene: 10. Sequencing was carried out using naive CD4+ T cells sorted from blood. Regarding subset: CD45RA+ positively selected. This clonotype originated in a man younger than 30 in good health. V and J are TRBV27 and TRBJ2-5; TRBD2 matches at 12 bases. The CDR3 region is CASSPRGLAGKKTQYF. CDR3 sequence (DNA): TGTGCCAGCAGTCCCCGCGGACTAGCGGGGAAGAAGACCCAGTACTTC.